Listed below are T cell receptor beta chains from one sample, sequenced in a study of beta chain features in type 1 diabetes. Generated by immunoSEQ multiplex PCR, the TCRdb table keeps only in-frame clones and is missing some. There are about 150,000 clones in the sample; over 9% occur only once, and more than 0.4% lies in the top ten. The sample comprised central memory CD4+ T cells from blood. The receptors shown here come from a man in his thirties or forties with type 1 diabetes. Each CDR3 is given with its conserved first and last residue. Fields, in order: CDR3 DNA, CDR3 protein, clone size, CDR3 length, V gene, J gene, D gene. A D gene is named only where the DNA matches it firmly. The listing skips clone size in some rows; elsewhere it reads once, few, many or a size class.

cdr3_nt: TGTGCCAGCAGCCTATTTTCGAGGGAGCAGTTCTTC
cdr3_aa: CASSLFSREQFF
clone_size: few
cdr3_length: 12
v_call: TRBV7-3
j_call: TRBJ2-1
d_call: .

cdr3_nt: TGTGCCTGGAGTGTAACTGGCTCTGGAAACACCATATATTTT
cdr3_aa: CAWSVTGSGNTIYF
clone_size: .
cdr3_length: 14
v_call: TRBV30
j_call: TRBJ1-3
d_call: .

cdr3_nt: TGTGCCAGCTCGGTTACGGGGGGAGACACTGAAGCTTTCTTT
cdr3_aa: CASSVTGGDTEAFF
clone_size: .
cdr3_length: 14
v_call: TRBV18
j_call: TRBJ1-1
d_call: .

cdr3_nt: TGTGCCAGCAGCAGCGGGAGCTCCACAGATACGCAGTATTTT
cdr3_aa: CASSSGSSTDTQYF
clone_size: few
cdr3_length: 14
v_call: TRBV7-2
j_call: TRBJ2-3
d_call: TRBD2

cdr3_nt: TGTGCCAGCGCACCGGGACAGGGGGACGAGCAGTACTTC
cdr3_aa: CASAPGQGDEQYF
clone_size: .
cdr3_length: 13
v_call: TRBV28
j_call: TRBJ2-7
d_call: TRBD1

cdr3_nt: TGTGCCATCAGTGGGCTGGACAGGGGCTATGGCTACACCTTC
cdr3_aa: CAISGLDRGYGYTF
clone_size: .
cdr3_length: 14
v_call: TRBV10-3
j_call: TRBJ1-2
d_call: TRBD1

cdr3_nt: TGTGCCAGTCGACAGGGCTTGAACACTGAAGCTTTCTTT
cdr3_aa: CASRQGLNTEAFF
clone_size: .
cdr3_length: 13
v_call: TRBV9
j_call: TRBJ1-1
d_call: TRBD1

cdr3_nt: TGTGCCAGCGGGAGGGGATCAGGAGAGACCCAGTACTTC
cdr3_aa: CASGRGSGETQYF
clone_size: .
cdr3_length: 13
v_call: TRBV13
j_call: TRBJ2-5
d_call: TRBD2

cdr3_nt: TGTGCCACCAGCAGAGAACAGGAGAACACCATATATTTT
cdr3_aa: CATSREQENTIYF
clone_size: few
cdr3_length: 13
v_call: TRBV15
j_call: TRBJ1-3
d_call: .

cdr3_nt: TGTGCCACCAGCCGTGACGGAGGTACCTACGAGCAGTACTTC
cdr3_aa: CATSRDGGTYEQYF
clone_size: few
cdr3_length: 14
v_call: TRBV15
j_call: TRBJ2-7
d_call: .

cdr3_nt: TGTGCCAGCAGCCCGGAGCGGGGGAGGTCCGAGCAGTACTTC
cdr3_aa: CASSPERGRSEQYF
clone_size: .
cdr3_length: 14
v_call: TRBV5-4
j_call: TRBJ2-7
d_call: TRBD2

cdr3_nt: TGTGCCTGGAGTGTAGGGGGCGCATATTACGAGCAGTACTTC
cdr3_aa: CAWSVGGAYYEQYF
clone_size: few
cdr3_length: 14
v_call: TRBV30
j_call: TRBJ2-7
d_call: TRBD1

cdr3_nt: TGTGCCAGCTCCCCAGGGACAGTTTCTTACGAGCAGTACTTC
cdr3_aa: CASSPGTVSYEQYF
clone_size: .
cdr3_length: 14
v_call: TRBV18
j_call: TRBJ2-7
d_call: TRBD1

cdr3_nt: TGTGCCAGCAGCTCCCGGACAGGGGTCTTCTACGAGCAGTACTTC
cdr3_aa: CASSSRTGVFYEQYF
clone_size: .
cdr3_length: 15
v_call: TRBV7-8
j_call: TRBJ2-7
d_call: TRBD1

cdr3_nt: TGTGCCAGTAGTATAAATTCGCTGGGACTAGCGGGAGTTTACGAGCAGTACTTC
cdr3_aa: CASSINSLGLAGVYEQYF
clone_size: .
cdr3_length: 18
v_call: TRBV19
j_call: TRBJ2-7
d_call: TRBD2

cdr3_nt: TGTGCCAGCTCACAAGGGACAGGGGGCTACGAGCAGTACTTC
cdr3_aa: CASSQGTGGYEQYF
clone_size: few
cdr3_length: 14
v_call: TRBV18
j_call: TRBJ2-7
d_call: TRBD1

cdr3_nt: TGTGCCAGCCTTGTCCAGGGGATTGCTTTCTTT
cdr3_aa: CASLVQGIAFF
clone_size: .
cdr3_length: 11
v_call: TRBV28
j_call: TRBJ1-1
d_call: .

cdr3_nt: TGTGCCAGCAGCTTAGGGGGGGGAACTAATGAAAAACTGTTTTTT
cdr3_aa: CASSLGGGTNEKLFF
clone_size: .
cdr3_length: 15
v_call: TRBV7-9
j_call: TRBJ1-4
d_call: .

cdr3_nt: TGTGCCATCAGTGAACTCCGAAACGAGCAGTACTTC
cdr3_aa: CAISELRNEQYF
clone_size: few
cdr3_length: 12
v_call: TRBV10-3
j_call: TRBJ2-7
d_call: .

cdr3_nt: TGTGCCAGCAAGGTGGCTAGCGGGAGCACAGATACGCAGTATTTT
cdr3_aa: CASKVASGSTDTQYF
clone_size: many
cdr3_length: 15
v_call: TRBV27
j_call: TRBJ2-3
d_call: TRBD2

cdr3_nt: TGTGCCACCAGCAGAGCGGGGCTAGCGGGAGTCGAGCAGTACTTC
cdr3_aa: CATSRAGLAGVEQYF
clone_size: .
cdr3_length: 15
v_call: TRBV15
j_call: TRBJ2-7
d_call: TRBD2

cdr3_nt: TGTGCCAGCAGCACCAGGACAGGGCACGAGCAGTACTTC
cdr3_aa: CASSTRTGHEQYF
clone_size: few
cdr3_length: 13
v_call: TRBV9
j_call: TRBJ2-7
d_call: TRBD1

cdr3_nt: TGTGCTACGCGAGCCGACGGGGATCAGCCCCAGCATTTT
cdr3_aa: CATRADGDQPQHF
clone_size: few
cdr3_length: 13
v_call: TRBV19
j_call: TRBJ1-5
d_call: .

cdr3_nt: TGTGCCTGGAGCCCACAGGGGGCGGGGAGCCAGCCCCAGCATTTT
cdr3_aa: CAWSPQGAGSQPQHF
clone_size: few
cdr3_length: 15
v_call: TRBV30
j_call: TRBJ1-5
d_call: TRBD1